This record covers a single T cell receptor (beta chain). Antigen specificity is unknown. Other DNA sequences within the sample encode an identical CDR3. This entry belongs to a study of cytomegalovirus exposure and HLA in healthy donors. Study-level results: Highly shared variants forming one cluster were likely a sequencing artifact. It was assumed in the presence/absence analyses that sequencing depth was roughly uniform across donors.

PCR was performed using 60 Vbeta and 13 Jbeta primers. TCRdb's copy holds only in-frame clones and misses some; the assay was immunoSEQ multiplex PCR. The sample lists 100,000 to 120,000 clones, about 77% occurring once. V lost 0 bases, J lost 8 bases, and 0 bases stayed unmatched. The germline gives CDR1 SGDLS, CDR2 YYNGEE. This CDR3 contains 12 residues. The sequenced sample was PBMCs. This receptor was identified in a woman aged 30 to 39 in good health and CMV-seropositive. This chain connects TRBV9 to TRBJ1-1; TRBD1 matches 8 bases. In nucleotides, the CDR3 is TGTGCCAGCAGCGTAGGGACAGGGGAAGCTTTCTTT. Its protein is CASSVGTGEAFF.